The 21 T cell receptor beta chains below come from one sample, sequenced in a study of Graves' ophthalmopathy and Graves' hyperthyroidism. As the template, RNA transcripts were used to amplify TCR beta CDR3 regions. The library came from an HTBI-primed first-round RT-PCR and a second-round multiplex PCR. TCRdb independently ran MiXCR on the multiplex PCR reads; one entry per CDR3 protein. The sample consists of 500,000 to 600,000 distinct CDR3 sequences, less than 40% of them appearing once. The sequencing input was peripheral blood or thyroid tissue (not recorded which). These receptors all stem from an adult man with Graves' hyperthyroidism.

Only a few counts were recorded for this clonotype. The V gene is TRBV12-3 or TRBV12-4, the J gene TRBJ2-7, with TRBD2 identical over 8 bases. Judging by the DNA end, TRBJ2-1 fits better; the J call may be wrong. There are 14 residues in the CDR3. The CDR3 is CASSIYGGDNEQFF. In DNA form, the CDR3 reads TGTGCCAGCAGTATATACGGGGGGGACAATGAGCAGTTCTTC.

This clonotype was found many times. The J gene is TRBJ1-1, the V gene TRBV10-3, with TRBD1 identical over 10 bases. The CDR3 runs 16 residues. J lost 7 bases, V lost 0 bases, and 8 bases had no gene match. From germline, CDR1 is ENHRY and CDR2 SYGVKD. The CDR3 spells CAISESTGGTVSEAFF. Written as DNA, the CDR3 is TGTGCCATCAGTGAGTCGACAGGGGGCACGGTTAGTGAAGCTTTCTTT.

This clonotype was detected many times. The rearrangement links TRBV15 to TRBJ1-2; D not certain. Trimming pared 1 base from V and 0 bases from J, leaving 12 bases between. CDR1 LNHNV and CDR2 YYDKDF come from the germline V gene (reference sequence). CDR3 length: 16 residues. CDR3 coding DNA: TGTGCCACCAGCAGAGTATTTCAGGAGCCTAACTATGGCTACACCTTC. Translated: CATSRVFQEPNYGYTF.

This clonotype showed up just a few times. The junction shows a germline mismatch at one end, possibly a read error. The V gene is TRBV10-2, the J gene TRBJ2-2; D gene unclear. The CDR3 loop spans 14 amino acids. Germline loops: CDR1 WSHSY, CDR2 SAAADI. The CDR3 nucleotides read TGTGCCAGCAGTCCCATCTTGAACACCGGGGAGCTGTTTTTT. Translating gives CASSPILNTGELFF.

With respect to this clonotype: This may be a read error: a much more frequent sequence differs by one nucleotide. The final CDR3 position lacks the conserved phenylalanine or tryptophan, pointing to a likely read error. The chain employs TRBV7-9 and TRBJ2-7; 10 positions match TRBD1. The CDR3 is 15 residues long. The germline CDR1 and CDR2 sequences are SEHNR and FQNEAQ (reference sequence). Losses at the gene ends were 5 bases for V and 6 bases for J; bases not matched to a gene: 10. The CDR3 DNA reads as TGTGCCAGCAGCCAAGATCTGGGGGACAGGGGCGAGCAGTACTCC. Amino acid sequence: CASSQDLGDRGEQYS.

This clonotype was detected once. This is likely a read error, given that the CDR3 carries no conserved phenylalanine or tryptophan at its end. The V gene is TRBV29-1, the J gene TRBJ1-2; unclear D gene. The CDR3 has 13 residues. Germline-derived CDR1 and CDR2 are SQVTM and ANQGSEA. The CDR3 region has the DNA TGCAGCCTTGAGCGGCGCCCTAACTATGGCTACACCTCC. Amino acids: CSLERRPNYGYTS.

Notes on this clonotype: A read error may produce the germline difference seen at one junction end. The chain has TRBV24-1 and TRBJ2-5; D may correspond to TRBD1 or TRBD2 (5 bases each). Germline V gene lookup returns CDR1 KGHDR and CDR2 SFDVKD. The CDR3 has 14 residues. The CDR3 nucleotides read TGTGCTACCAGTGATACCGGGACGCAGGGGACCCAGTACTTC. Translation: CATSDTGTQGTQYF.

This clonotype was counted ten times or more. The CDR3 protein is CATSDFGGGHEQYF. The CDR3 DNA sequence: TGTGCCACCAGTGATTTCGGGGGCGGTCACGAGCAGTACTTC. The chain joins TRBV24-1 to TRBJ2-7; D possibly matches TRBD1 or TRBD2 (6 bases each). V was pared by 1 base and J by 5 bases, with 11 bases between. CDR1 is KGHDR and CDR2 is SFDVKD in the germline V gene. The CDR3 sequence is 14 residues long.

The chain has TRBV29-1 and TRBJ2-7; tentative D call: TRBD1 (6 bases). The CDR3 loop spans 13 amino acids. Germline-derived CDR1 and CDR2 are SQVTM and ANQGSEA. V shed 5 bases and J shed 7 bases, with 18 bases lying between them. CDR3 amino acids: CSVLGQFVNEQYF. DNA for the CDR3: TGCAGCGTTTTAGGACAGTTTGTAAATGAGCAGTACTTC.

The chain is built from TRBV7-9 and TRBJ2-5, with 9 bases identical to TRBD2. The CDR3 is 19 residues long. With V trimmed by 5 bases and J by 4 bases, 20 bases remained unmatched. The germline gives CDR1 SEHNR, CDR2 FQNEAQ (reference sequence). CDR3 coding DNA: TGTGCCAGCAGCCTAAGCACCGGGACTAGCTTCTCGGGCGGAGAGACCCAGTACTTC. It yields the protein CASSLSTGTSFSGGETQYF. The complete variable domain, with remaining parts taken from reference TRBV7-9 and TRBJ2-5, reads DTGVSQNPRHKITKRGQNVTFRCDPISEHNRLYWYRQTLGQGPEFLTYFQNEAQLEKSRLLSDRFSAERPKGSFSTLEIQRTEQGDSAMYLCASSLSTGTSFSGGETQYFGPGTRLLVL.

This clonotype was seen ten or more times. The CDR3 loop reads CASSLEGGTYSYEQYF. As DNA, the CDR3 is TGCGCCAGCAGCTTGGAAGGGGGGACCTACTCCTACGAGCAGTACTTC. The chain has TRBV5-1 and TRBJ2-7; D might be TRBD1 or TRBD2, each matching 6 bases. Trimming shortened V by 0 bases and J by 0 bases, and 13 bases separated the two germline ends. This CDR3 is built from 16 residues. Germline V gene lookup returns CDR1 SGHRS and CDR2 YFSETQ.

Worth noting for this clonotype: With a much larger clone just one base away, this may be a read error. This chain connects TRBV10-3 to TRBJ1-3; no reliable D call. V shed 2 bases and J shed 2 bases, with 10 bases lying between them. The CDR3 is made up of 15 amino acids. The germline V gene encodes CDR1 ENHRY and CDR2 SYGVKD. This CDR3 is CAISEAGSPGNTIYF. The CDR3 nucleotides read TGTGCCATCAGTGAGGCGGGGAGCCCTGGAAACACCATATATTTT.

This sequence joins TRBV7-9 and TRBJ2-2; D unclear. Trimming stripped 5 bases from V and 4 bases from J, with 8 bases between. The CDR3 length is 13 residues. Germline V gene lookup returns CDR1 SEHNR and CDR2 FQNEAQ (reference sequence). CDR3 in DNA: TGTGCCAGCAGCCGAGACCCCACCGGGGAGCTGTTTTTT. This encodes CASSRDPTGELFF.

This chain links TRBV5-4 with TRBJ2-5, with 10 nucleotides matching TRBD2. V was pared by 5 bases and J by 3 bases, with 4 bases of the junction left unmatched. This CDR3 is 14 amino acids long. Germline assignment: CDR1 SGHNT and CDR2 YYREEE (reference sequence). CDR3 loop: CASSVGTSEETQYF. The CDR3 region has the DNA TGTGCCAGCAGTGTGGGGACTAGCGAAGAGACCCAGTACTTC.

In this sample, this clonotype turned up many times. The chain recombines TRBV7-9 with TRBJ1-4; 7 positions agree with TRBD1. The trim removed 4 bases at V and 6 bases at J, leaving 8 bases unmatched. Germline V gives CDR1 SEHNR, CDR2 FQNEAQ (reference sequence). The CDR3 sequence is 15 residues long. CDR3 residues: CASSSPRDSYEKLFF. The CDR3 bases are TGTGCCAGCAGCTCCCCTCGGGACAGCTATGAAAAACTGTTTTTT. Full variable domain (rest looked up from reference TRBV7-9 and TRBJ1-4): DTGVSQNPRHKITKRGQNVTFRCDPISEHNRLYWYRQTLGQGPEFLTYFQNEAQLEKSRLLSDRFSAERPKGSFSTLEIQRTEQGDSAMYLCASSSPRDSYEKLFFGSGTQLSVL.

This clonotype was seen ten or more times. V gene TRBV11-2 combines with J gene TRBJ2-7; a weak D match, TRBD2 (5 bases). This CDR3 spans 15 amino acids. Trimming cost V 3 bases and J 3 bases, with 15 bases left between them. The germline gives CDR1 SGHAT, CDR2 FQNNGV. The CDR3 DNA follows: TGTGCCAGCAGCTTCGCCCCTAGCAATAACTACGAGCAGTACTTC. It codes for CASSFAPSNNYEQYF. Full variable domain (outside the CDR3, taken from reference TRBV11-2 and TRBJ2-7): EAGVAQSPRYKIIEKRQSVAFWCNPISGHATLYWYQQILGQGPKLLIQFQNNGVVDDSQLPKDRFSAERLKGVDSTLKIQPAKLEDSAVYLCASSFAPSNNYEQYFGPGTRLTVT.

V usage is TRBV7-6 and J usage is TRBJ2-7; D may match TRBD1 or TRBD2 (6 bases each). Germline CDR1 reads SGHVS; CDR2 reads FNYEAQ. V shed 6 bases and J shed 4 bases, with 22 bases lying between them. This CDR3 is 16 amino acids long. The CDR3 here is CASSYHPGGARYEQYF. The CDR3 region has the DNA TGTGCCAGCAGTTACCACCCCGGGGGCGCTCGTTACGAGCAGTACTTC.

This clonotype has ten or more counts. The rearrangement uses TRBV29-1 and TRBJ1-1, with 8 bases lining up with TRBD1. Germline V gene data show CDR1 as SQVTM and CDR2 as ANQGSEA. CDR3 length: 12 residues. Trimming cost V 6 bases and J 5 bases; bases outside gene matches: 5. This chain's CDR3 is CSVATGVTEAFF. The CDR3 DNA follows: TGCAGCGTAGCGACAGGGGTAACTGAAGCTTTCTTT.

The chain uses TRBV14 and TRBJ1-2; 9 positions match TRBD1. Germline trimming cut 5 bases from V and 8 bases from J; bases unmatched to any gene: 9. The length of the CDR3 is 14 residues. Germline CDR1 SGHDN, CDR2 FVKESK. The DNA for the CDR3 is TGTGCCAGCAGCGGCTGGGACAGGGTCGACGGCTACACCTTC. It specifies CASSGWDRVDGYTF.

The table lists this clonotype with a count of one. This sequence joins TRBV28 and TRBJ1-2; no firm D call. Germline loops: CDR1 MDHEN, CDR2 SYDVKM. This CDR3 is 11 amino acids long. V was trimmed by 11 bases and J by 5 bases, leaving 12 bases between them. CDR3 DNA: TGTGCCGGCTCCTTTCGGTATGGCTACACCTTC. Amino acids: CAGSFRYGYTF.

Note on this clonotype: A read error may explain this, as a much larger clone is one base away. The V gene is TRBV6-2 or TRBV6-3, the J gene TRBJ1-5, with 8 bases aligning to TRBD1. From germline, CDR1 is MNHEY and CDR2 SVGEGT. This CDR3 has 13 amino acids. CDR3 in DNA: TGTGCCAGCAGTGGACAGGGATATCAGTCCCAGCATTTT. Protein product: CASSGQGYQSQHF.